These 25 T cell receptor beta chains came from one sample sequenced in a study of T cell changes during pregnancy in multiple sclerosis. Using immunoSEQ multiplex PCR, the repertoire was profiled, and TCRdb retains in-frame clones only, with some absent. The sample holds 79,000 or so clones; approximately 90% are singletons and the top ten take around 2%. Here the sequenced sample was peripheral blood, taken in the first trimester of pregnancy. Every receptor here comes from a female donor in good health, enrolled as a control in a pregnancy study.

The rearrangement uses TRBV7-2 and TRBJ1-1, with 7 positions matching TRBD1. Germline V gives CDR1 SGHTA, CDR2 FQGNSA. Trimming removed 10 bases from V and 0 bases from J; junction bases left unmatched: 8. The CDR3 consists of 14 residues. The CDR3 nucleotides are TGTGCCACCACCCGAGGGGGCCTGAACACTGAAGCTTTCTTT. This gives the protein CATTRGGLNTEAFF. The full variable domain, rest sourced from reference TRBV7-2 and TRBJ1-1, is GAGVSQSPSNKVTEKGKDVELRCDPISGHTALYWYRQSLGQGLEFLIYFQGNSAPDKSGLPSDRFSAERTGGSVSTLTIQRTQQEDSAVYLCATTRGGLNTEAFFGQGTRLTVV.

The chain links TRBV7-3 to TRBJ2-7, with D possibly TRBD2 on 6 matching bases. The germline V gene has CDR1 SGHTA and CDR2 FQGTGA. CDR3 length: 15 amino acids. The ends were cut back, 5 bases at V and 2 bases at J, with 16 bases in the middle. Written as DNA, the CDR3 is TGTGCCAGCAGCATCGAGGGTAGCGGAACCTACGAGCAGTACTTC. Translated: CASSIEGSGTYEQYF.

The chain links TRBV5-6 to TRBJ2-1, with 7 bases that match TRBD1. Germline V gene data show CDR1 as SGHDT and CDR2 as YYEEEE. Germline trimming cut 4 bases from V and 2 bases from J; bases unmatched to any gene: 6. The CDR3 spans 15 residues. For the CDR3, the DNA is TGTGCCAGCAGCACCTCCAGGGGGACCTACAATGAGCAGTTCTTC. This sequence encodes CASSTSRGTYNEQFF. The variable domain in full, completed from reference TRBV5-6 and TRBJ2-1, reads DAGVTQSPTHLIKTRGQQVTLRCSPKSGHDTVSWYQQALGQGPQFIFQYYEEEERQRGNFPDRFSGHQFPNYSSELNVNALLLGDSALYLCASSTSRGTYNEQFFGPGTRLTVL.

This chain links TRBV27 with TRBJ1-5; 9 bases line up with TRBD1. The germline CDR1 and CDR2 sequences are MNHEY and SMNVEV (reference sequence). This CDR3 is 14 amino acids long. Trimming took 5 bases from V and 5 from J; bases not matched to a gene: 4. CDR3 bases: TGTGCCAGCAGTCTCGGACAGGGGTATCAGCCCCAGCATTTT. Translation: CASSLGQGYQPQHF.

The chain uses TRBV9 and TRBJ2-4; 11 positions agree with TRBD1. Germline-derived CDR1 and CDR2 are SGDLS and YYNGEE. Germline trimming cut 0 bases from V and 6 bases from J; bases unmatched to any gene: 2. This CDR3 comprises 15 residues. CDR3 nucleotides: TGTGCCAGCAGCGTAGCTGGGACAGGGGGAAACATTCAGTACTTC. Translated: CASSVAGTGGNIQYF.

The V call is TRBV5-4, the J call TRBJ1-2, with TRBD1 identical over 10 bases. The CDR3 totals 15 residues. Germline values: CDR1 SGHNT, CDR2 YYREEE (reference sequence). Trimming at V came to 4 bases and at J to 4 bases, leaving 7 bases not matched to a gene. CDR3 residues: CASSPRTGGGYGYTF. In DNA form, the CDR3 reads TGTGCCAGCAGCCCTCGGACAGGGGGAGGCTATGGCTACACCTTC.

The chain combines TRBV14 with TRBJ2-5, with 8 nucleotides matching TRBD1. From germline, CDR1 is SGHDN and CDR2 FVKESK. This CDR3 is 17 amino acids long. The trim removed 4 bases at V and 3 bases at J, leaving 13 bases unmatched. The CDR3 reads CASSRPGQGRLEETQYF. The CDR3 region has the DNA TGTGCCAGCAGCCGCCCCGGACAGGGTCGGCTTGAAGAGACCCAGTACTTC.

This rearrangement joins TRBV5-4 to TRBJ1-2, with a possible D match to TRBD1 (6 bases). The CDR3 runs 17 residues. Germline-derived CDR1 and CDR2 are SGHNT and YYREEE (reference sequence). Trimming left V 0 bases short and J 0 bases short, with 15 bases between. CDR3 amino acids: CASSLGGTPSANYGYTF. CDR3 in DNA: TGTGCCAGCAGCTTGGGAGGGACACCTTCGGCTAACTATGGCTACACCTTC.

This chain connects TRBV7-2 to TRBJ2-7; 10 bases fit TRBD1. With 5 bases clipped from V and 3 bases from J, the junction kept 7 bases outside the gene matches. The CDR3 contains 15 residues. Germline assignment: CDR1 SGHTA and CDR2 FQGNSA. The CDR3: CASSVRDRGYYEQYF. Written as DNA, the CDR3 is TGTGCCAGCAGCGTCCGGGACAGGGGCTACTACGAGCAGTACTTC.

This clone was observed once. CDR3 protein: CASNRVNTGELFF. In DNA form, the CDR3 reads TGTGCCAGCAATCGGGTGAACACCGGGGAGCTGTTTTTT. The gene calls are TRBV7-8 and TRBJ2-2, with D unresolved. In germline, CDR1 is SGHVS, CDR2 FQNEAQ. V was clipped by 7 bases and J by 1 base, with 7 bases between them. The CDR3 contains 13 residues.

The chain links TRBV5-1 to TRBJ2-1; TRBD1 matches 9 bases. The CDR3 has 17 amino acids. The V and J ends lost 2 bases and 8 bases, in that order; junction bases with no gene match: 14. Germline CDR1 is SGHRS and CDR2 is YFSETQ. CDR3 sequence reads: CASSFGSRTGAIDEQFF. The CDR3 coding sequence is TGCGCCAGCAGCTTCGGGAGTAGGACAGGGGCTATCGATGAGCAGTTCTTC.

The chain recombines TRBV6-5 with TRBJ1-6, with 8 bases that match TRBD1. The CDR3 contains 14 residues. Germline loops: CDR1 MNHEY, CDR2 SVGAGI. After removal of 6 bases from V and 6 bases from J, the junction contained 4 bases not matched to a gene. CDR3 loop: CASRLTGVNSPLHF. CDR3 coding DNA: TGTGCCAGCAGGCTGACAGGGGTTAATTCACCCCTCCACTTT.

The chain employs TRBV7-9 and TRBJ1-4; the D gene is possibly TRBD1 (6 bases). The V and J ends lost 7 bases and 7 bases respectively, with 19 bases between them. The CDR3 totals 15 residues. Germline-derived CDR1 and CDR2 are SEHNR and FQNEAQ (reference sequence). CDR3 in amino acids: CASTFSQGGSEKLFF. CDR3 nucleotide sequence: TGTGCCAGCACCTTCTCACAGGGTGGAAGTGAAAAACTGTTTTTT.

The V call is TRBV7-8, the J call TRBJ2-5; 11 nucleotides agree with TRBD1. The length of the CDR3 is 17 residues. Germline CDR1 reads SGHVS; CDR2 reads FQNEAQ. V shed 7 bases, J shed 3 bases, and the junction held 13 bases outside the gene matches. Here the CDR3 reads CASTAGGDRGLKETQYF. Written as DNA, the CDR3 is TGTGCCAGCACTGCCGGGGGGGACAGGGGGTTAAAAGAGACCCAGTACTTC.

This rearrangement joins TRBV7-2 to TRBJ2-3; 8 bases align to TRBD1. The V segment lost 5 bases and the J segment 4 bases; nucleotides outside the gene matches: 14. The V gene's germline CDR1 is SGHTA and CDR2 FQGNSA. The CDR3 runs to 17 residues. The CDR3 DNA reads TGTGCCAGCAGCCCGGACCCCAGGACAGGGCGCCCAGATACGCAGTATTTT. It specifies CASSPDPRTGRPDTQYF.

V is TRBV5-1 and J is TRBJ2-1, with 13 positions matching TRBD2. V dropped 4 bases and J dropped 2; count of bases not matched to a gene: 12. This CDR3 is built from 19 residues. The germline gives CDR1 SGHRS, CDR2 YFSETQ. CDR3 in DNA: TGCGCCAGCAGCAGATCGACCGGGACTAGCGGGAACGCCTACAATGAGCAGTTCTTC. Its protein is CASSRSTGTSGNAYNEQFF.

The CDR3 loop reads CASSAGSNTEAFF. In DNA, the CDR3 is TGTGCCAGCAGTGCAGGCTCGAACACTGAAGCTTTCTTT. The rearrangement uses TRBV25-1 and TRBJ1-1; D gene uncertain. The V and J ends lost 4 bases and 1 base respectively, with 7 bases between them. Germline values: CDR1 MGHDK, CDR2 SYGVNS. This CDR3 is built from 13 residues.

This clone was observed once. This chain uses TRBV7-9 with TRBJ2-3; TRBD2 agrees at 11 bases. In germline, CDR1 is SEHNR, CDR2 FQNEAQ (reference sequence). The trim removed 5 bases at V and 3 bases at J, leaving 10 bases unmatched. This CDR3 is built from 17 residues. This CDR3 reads CASSRPLLAGETDTQYF. The CDR3 DNA sequence: TGTGCCAGCAGCCGACCCTTACTAGCGGGGGAGACAGATACGCAGTATTTT.

The CDR3 spells CASSVGGGDQETQYF. DNA for the CDR3: TGTGCCAGCAGCGTAGGAGGGGGGGACCAAGAGACCCAGTACTTC. The rearrangement links TRBV9 to TRBJ2-5; D possibly corresponds to TRBD2 (7 bases). V lost 0 bases to trimming and J lost 0 bases, with 9 bases between them. This CDR3 comprises 15 residues. Germline V lookup: CDR1 SGDLS, CDR2 YYNGEE.

The chain employs TRBV27 and TRBJ1-6; the D is unclear. CDR1 and CDR2 (germline): MNHEY, SMNVEV (reference sequence). Trimming took 2 bases from V and 4 from J, leaving 12 bases between them. The CDR3 totals 16 residues. The DNA of the CDR3 is TGTGCCAGCAGTTTACGGTCATCCCCTTATAATTCACCCCTCCACTTT. The encoded protein is CASSLRSSPYNSPLHF.

The chain employs TRBV6-5 and TRBJ2-7; 7 nucleotides align to TRBD1. Looked up from germline, CDR1 is MNHEY and CDR2 is SVGAGI. The V segment lost 7 bases and the J segment 3 bases; nucleotides outside the gene matches: 12. This CDR3 contains 15 residues. In nucleotides, the CDR3 is TGTGCCAGCACCCGCCGAGGGGGCGGTGGCTACGAGCAGTACTTC. Translation gives CASTRRGGGGYEQYF.

V usage is TRBV27 and J usage is TRBJ1-1, with a possible D match to TRBD1 (6 bases). V shed 2 bases and J shed 5 bases, with 18 bases lying between them. The CDR3 extends over 16 amino acids. CDR1 is MNHEY and CDR2 is SMNVEV in the germline V gene (reference sequence). This CDR3 reads CASSLQTGRGATEAFF. CDR3 sequence (DNA): TGTGCCAGCAGTTTACAAACAGGGAGGGGAGCAACTGAAGCTTTCTTT.

A word on this clone: The junction departs from the called germline gene at one end, perhaps through a read error. V usage is TRBV7-7 and J usage is TRBJ1-1; D is perhaps TRBD1 (6 bases). Germline assignment: CDR1 SSHAT and CDR2 FNYEAQ (reference sequence). This CDR3 contains 16 residues. The CDR3 coding sequence is TGTGCTAGCACCCACACACAGGGCTGGATGAACACTGAAGCTTTCTTT. Translated, it gives CASTHTQGWMNTEAFF.

V gene TRBV5-5 combines with J gene TRBJ1-2; D not resolved. The CDR3 runs 13 residues. Germline V CDR1 and CDR2: SGHKS, YYEKEE (reference sequence). V lost 0 bases and J 8 bases, leaving 11 bases between the germline ends. The CDR3 nucleotides read TGTGCCAGCAGCTTGGTTGGCTCGAAGGGCTACACCTTC. Protein sequence: CASSLVGSKGYTF.

The rearrangement links TRBV5-1 to TRBJ1-1, with D possibly being TRBD1 (6 bases). The CDR3 runs to 15 residues. Per germline, CDR1 SGHRS and CDR2 YFSETQ. Deletions cut 1 base from V and 5 bases from J, with 15 bases between. The CDR3 nucleotides read TGCGCCAGCAGCTTGTGGGCCGCGCAGGGGACTGAAGCTTTCTTT. Amino acids: CASSLWAAQGTEAFF.